This T cell receptor (beta chain) is from a study of Ad26.COV2.S vaccination and SARS-CoV-2 variants. Overall study: Ad26.COV2.S shots went into the muscle once or twice, 56 days apart.

The CDR3 is made up of 13 amino acids. V was cut by 3 bases and J by 7 bases, with 12 bases left in between. Treatment here: around 19 received Ad26.COV2.S at low or high dose, single or two shots; several received placebo; per-sample allocation not given. On day 63 after the first injection, vaccine and placebo recipients gave samples. Libraries were prepared by immunoSEQ multiplex PCR; TCRdb keeps only in-frame clonotypes and omits some of them. Among approximately 500,000 clones, roughly 85% were seen once, and the ten largest hold roughly 13%. Sequenced here: peripheral blood, sampled in a trial of Ad26.COV2.S vaccine versus placebo. The sequence was collected from a person aged 18-60 years who received the Ad26.COV2.S COVID-19 vaccine or a placebo. J is TRBJ1-2 and V is TRBV12-3 or TRBV12-4; unclear D gene. CDR3 amino acids: CASSFGTGRGYTF. The CDR3 DNA reads as TGTGCCAGCAGTTTTGGCACCGGGCGTGGCTACACCTTC.